Sequencing of this TCR beta chain was carried out in a study of read filtering for tumor transcriptome and immune sequencing. Whole-study context: Among patients, 17 to 20 were male and more than 13 female, aged about 45 to 80 (mean about 70). Study-level findings and limits: Approximately 82% of IR-seq clonotypes had a single read, yet these held roughly 3.3% of reads.

From 400 to 450 ng of RNA, a library with molecular barcoded alpha/delta and beta/gamma adaptors was made. TCRdb re-analysed the reads in MiXCR, keeping a single row per CDR3 protein. The repertoire holds 50,000 or so distinct CDR3 sequences, with 10% to 15% as singletons. CDR1 and CDR2 from the germline V gene are SNHLY and FYNNEI. The CDR3 is 13 residues long. V lost 6 bases and J 0 bases, leaving 8 bases between the germline ends. There are many counts of this clonotype. Its antigen remains unidentified. The specimen sequenced was a population of CD138-negative cells sorted from bone marrow. The V and J genes are TRBV2 and TRBJ1-1; D remains unclear. The receptor comes from a donor at least 40 years old with multiple myeloma. The CDR3 DNA sequence: TGTGCCAGCAGAGACACATTGAACACTGAAGCTTTCTTT. Protein product: CASRDTLNTEAFF.